This T cell receptor beta chain comes out of a study of blood T cell repertoires in COVID-19. Overall study context: The samples span acute and convalescent COVID-19 from the United States, Italy and Spain. Nucleic acid was either cDNA or gDNA, and it came from T cells, B-cell-depleted T cells, or PBMCs.

This clone was seen a few times. This CDR3 has 20 amino acids. The V gene's germline CDR1 is KGHDR and CDR2 SFDVKD. With 6 bases removed from V and 0 bases from J, the gap between germline ends came to 27 bases. Under the authors' procedure: Estimation of nucleated cell counts relied on the amplification of reference gene primers. Clones were sequenced by immunoSEQ multiplex PCR, and TCRdb holds only the in-frame ones, with some missing. V, J and clone size reflect that table, while D and trimming were determined from the DNA. The repertoire includes around 210,000 clones, 80% to 90% of them detected once, and around 1.5% sits in the top ten.

Input material: peripheral blood. This sequence joins TRBV24-1 and TRBJ2-3; a possible D gene is TRBD1 (5 bases). The receptor's source is a man younger than 35 with active or convalescent COVID-19. DNA of the CDR3: TGTGCCACCAGTAACCGCATACCCGACGGACACCAAATGAGCACAGATACGCAGTATTTT. It specifies CATSNRIPDGHQMSTDTQYF.